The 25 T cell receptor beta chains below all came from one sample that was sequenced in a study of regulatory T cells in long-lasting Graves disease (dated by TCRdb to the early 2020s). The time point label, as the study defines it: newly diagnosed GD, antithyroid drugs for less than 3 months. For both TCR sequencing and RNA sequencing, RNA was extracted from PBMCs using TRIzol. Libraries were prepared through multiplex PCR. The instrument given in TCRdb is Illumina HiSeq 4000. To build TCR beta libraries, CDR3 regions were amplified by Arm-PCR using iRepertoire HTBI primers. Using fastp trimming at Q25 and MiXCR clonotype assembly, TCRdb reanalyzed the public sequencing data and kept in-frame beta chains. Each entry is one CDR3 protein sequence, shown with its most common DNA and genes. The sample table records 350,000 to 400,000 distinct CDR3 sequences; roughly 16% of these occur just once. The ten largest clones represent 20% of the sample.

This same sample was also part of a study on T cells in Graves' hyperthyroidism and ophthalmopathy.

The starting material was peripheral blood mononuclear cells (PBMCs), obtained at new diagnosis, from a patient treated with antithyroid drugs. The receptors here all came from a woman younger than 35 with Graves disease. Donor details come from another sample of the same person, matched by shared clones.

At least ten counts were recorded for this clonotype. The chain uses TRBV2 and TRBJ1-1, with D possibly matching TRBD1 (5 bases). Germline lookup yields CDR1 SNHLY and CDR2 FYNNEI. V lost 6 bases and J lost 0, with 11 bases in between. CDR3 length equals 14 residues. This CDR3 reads CASRPQGLNTEAFF. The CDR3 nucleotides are TGTGCCAGCAGGCCCCAGGGCCTGAACACTGAAGCTTTCTTT.

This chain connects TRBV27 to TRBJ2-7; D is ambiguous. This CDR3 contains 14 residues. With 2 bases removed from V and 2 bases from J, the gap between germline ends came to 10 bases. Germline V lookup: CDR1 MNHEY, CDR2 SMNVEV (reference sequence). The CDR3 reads CASSLLAVAYEQYF. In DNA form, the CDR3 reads TGTGCCAGCAGTTTACTTGCGGTGGCCTACGAGCAGTACTTC.

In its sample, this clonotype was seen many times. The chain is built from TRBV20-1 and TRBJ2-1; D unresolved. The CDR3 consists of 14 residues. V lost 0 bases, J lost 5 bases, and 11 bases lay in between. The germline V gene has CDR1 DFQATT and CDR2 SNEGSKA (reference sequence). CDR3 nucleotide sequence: TGCAGTGCTAGAGATTGGCCGAGCCACAATGAGCAGTTCTTC. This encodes CSARDWPSHNEQFF.

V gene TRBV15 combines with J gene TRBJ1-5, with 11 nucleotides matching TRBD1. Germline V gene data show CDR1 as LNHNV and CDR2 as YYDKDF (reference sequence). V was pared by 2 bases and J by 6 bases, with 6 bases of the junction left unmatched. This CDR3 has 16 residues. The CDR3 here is CATSRPGQGGSQPQHF. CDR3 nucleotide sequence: TGTGCCACCAGCAGACCGGGACAGGGGGGCTCTCAGCCCCAGCATTTT.

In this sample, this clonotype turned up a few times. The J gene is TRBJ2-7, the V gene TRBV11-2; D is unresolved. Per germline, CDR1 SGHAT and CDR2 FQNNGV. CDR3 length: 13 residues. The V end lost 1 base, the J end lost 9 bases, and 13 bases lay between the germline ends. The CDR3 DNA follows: TGTGCCAGCAGCTTAGGGGATCCTTCCCGGCAGTACTTC. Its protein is CASSLGDPSRQYF.

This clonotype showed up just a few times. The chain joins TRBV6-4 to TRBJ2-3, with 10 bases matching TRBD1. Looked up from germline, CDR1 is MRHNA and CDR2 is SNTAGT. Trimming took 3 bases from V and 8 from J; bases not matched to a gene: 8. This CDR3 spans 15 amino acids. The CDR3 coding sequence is TGTGCCAGCAGTGAAGAGGGGACAGGGGCGGGTACGCAGTATTTT. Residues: CASSEEGTGAGTQYF.

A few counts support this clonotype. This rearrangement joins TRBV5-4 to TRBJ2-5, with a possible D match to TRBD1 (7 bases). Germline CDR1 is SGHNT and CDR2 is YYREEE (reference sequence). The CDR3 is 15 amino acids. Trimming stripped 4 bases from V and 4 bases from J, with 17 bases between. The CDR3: CASSGDRVEGETQYF. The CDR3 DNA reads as TGTGCCAGCAGCGGAGACAGGGTGGAGGGAGAGACCCAGTACTTC.

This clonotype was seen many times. The CDR3 DNA sequence: TGCGCCAGCACCCCCGGGACCCATGGAGTCCTTGATGAGCAGTTCTTC. It yields the protein CASTPGTHGVLDEQFF. The chain couples TRBV5-1 to TRBJ2-1; D assignment may be TRBD1 or TRBD2 (5 bases each). This CDR3 has 16 amino acids. The germline V gene encodes CDR1 SGHRS and CDR2 YFSETQ. Trimming left V 6 bases short and J 8 bases short, with 24 bases between.

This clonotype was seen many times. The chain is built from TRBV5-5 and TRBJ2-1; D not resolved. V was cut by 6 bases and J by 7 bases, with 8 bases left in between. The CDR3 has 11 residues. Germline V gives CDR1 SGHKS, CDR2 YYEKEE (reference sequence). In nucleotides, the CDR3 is TGTGCCAGCATTCTGTATAATGAGCAGTTCTTC. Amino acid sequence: CASILYNEQFF. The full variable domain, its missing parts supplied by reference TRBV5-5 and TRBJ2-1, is DAGVTQSPTHLIKTRGQQVTLRCSPISGHKSVSWYQQVLGQGPQFIFQYYEKEERGRGNFPDRFSARQFPNYSSELNVNALLLGDSALYLCASILYNEQFFGPGTRLTVL.

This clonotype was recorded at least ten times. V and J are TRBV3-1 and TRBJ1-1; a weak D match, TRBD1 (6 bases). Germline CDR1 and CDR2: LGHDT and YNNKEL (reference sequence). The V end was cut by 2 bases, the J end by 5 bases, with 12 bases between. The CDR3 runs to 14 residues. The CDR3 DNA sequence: TGTGCCAGCAGCCAATCGGGGGGGCGGACTGAAGCTTTCTTT. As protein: CASSQSGGRTEAFF.

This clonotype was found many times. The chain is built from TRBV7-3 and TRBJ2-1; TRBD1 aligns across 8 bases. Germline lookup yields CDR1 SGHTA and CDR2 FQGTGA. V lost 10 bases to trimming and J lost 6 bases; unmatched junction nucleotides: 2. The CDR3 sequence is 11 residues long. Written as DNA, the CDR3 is TGTGCCACACAGGGGGGCAATGAGCAGTTCTTC. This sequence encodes CATQGGNEQFF.

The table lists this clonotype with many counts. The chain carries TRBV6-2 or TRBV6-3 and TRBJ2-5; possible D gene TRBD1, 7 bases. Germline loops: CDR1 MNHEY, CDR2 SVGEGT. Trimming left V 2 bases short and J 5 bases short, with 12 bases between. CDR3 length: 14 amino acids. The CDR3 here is CASSYRGTDETQYF. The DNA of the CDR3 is TGTGCCAGCAGTTACCGGGGGACAGACGAGACCCAGTACTTC.

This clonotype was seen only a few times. The CDR3 region is CASSTYGVSAFF. The CDR3 DNA reads TGTGCCAGCAGTACCTACGGGGTGAGTGCTTTCTTT. V is TRBV6-1 and J is TRBJ1-1; D gene ambiguous. Germline assignment: CDR1 MNHNS and CDR2 SASEGT. The V end was cut by 5 bases, the J end by 11 bases, with 15 bases between. The CDR3 has 12 amino acids.

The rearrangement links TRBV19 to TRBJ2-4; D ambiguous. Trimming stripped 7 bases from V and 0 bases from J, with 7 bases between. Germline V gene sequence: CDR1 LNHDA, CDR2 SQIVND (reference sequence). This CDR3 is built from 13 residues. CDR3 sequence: CASIGLAKNIQYF. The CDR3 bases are TGTGCCAGTATTGGGCTAGCCAAAAACATTCAGTACTTC.

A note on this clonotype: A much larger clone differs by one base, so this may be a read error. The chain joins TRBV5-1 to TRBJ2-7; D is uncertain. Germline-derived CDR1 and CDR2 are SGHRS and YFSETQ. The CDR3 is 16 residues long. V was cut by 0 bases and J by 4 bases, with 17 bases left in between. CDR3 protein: CASSLEGQAPSYEQYF. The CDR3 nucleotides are TGCGCCAGCAGCTTGGAGGGTCAAGCCCCCTCTTACGAGCAGTACTTC.

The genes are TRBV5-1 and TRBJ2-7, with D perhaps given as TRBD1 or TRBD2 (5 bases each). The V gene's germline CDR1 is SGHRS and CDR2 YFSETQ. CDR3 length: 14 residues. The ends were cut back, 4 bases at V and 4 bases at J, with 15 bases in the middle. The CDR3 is CASSSQGTQYEQYF. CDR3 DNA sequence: TGCGCCAGCAGCAGCCAAGGGACCCAGTACGAGCAGTACTTC.

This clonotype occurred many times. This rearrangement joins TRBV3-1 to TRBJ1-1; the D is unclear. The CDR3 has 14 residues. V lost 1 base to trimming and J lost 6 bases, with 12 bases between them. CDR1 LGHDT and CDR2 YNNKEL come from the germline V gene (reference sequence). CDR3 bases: TGTGCCAGCAGCCAAGTTCCGGATTCCGCTGAAGCTTTCTTT. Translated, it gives CASSQVPDSAEAFF.

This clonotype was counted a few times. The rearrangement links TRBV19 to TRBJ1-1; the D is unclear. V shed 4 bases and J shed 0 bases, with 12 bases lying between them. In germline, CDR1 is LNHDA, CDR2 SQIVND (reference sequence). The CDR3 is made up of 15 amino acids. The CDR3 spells CASSKPPGMNTEAFF. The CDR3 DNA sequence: TGTGCCAGTAGTAAACCCCCCGGAATGAACACTGAAGCTTTCTTT.

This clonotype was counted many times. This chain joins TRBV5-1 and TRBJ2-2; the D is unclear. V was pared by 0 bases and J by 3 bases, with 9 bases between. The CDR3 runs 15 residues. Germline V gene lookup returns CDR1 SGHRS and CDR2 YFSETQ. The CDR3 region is CASSLVPLYTGELFF. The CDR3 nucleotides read TGCGCCAGCAGCTTGGTTCCGCTTTACACCGGGGAGCTGTTTTTT.

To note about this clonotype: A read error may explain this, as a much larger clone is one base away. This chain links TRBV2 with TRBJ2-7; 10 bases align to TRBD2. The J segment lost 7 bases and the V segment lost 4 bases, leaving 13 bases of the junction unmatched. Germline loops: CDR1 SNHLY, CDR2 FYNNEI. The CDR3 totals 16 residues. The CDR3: CASSAELAGGGDEQYF. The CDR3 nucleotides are TGTGCCAGCAGTGCTGAATTAGCGGGAGGTGGCGATGAGCAGTACTTC.

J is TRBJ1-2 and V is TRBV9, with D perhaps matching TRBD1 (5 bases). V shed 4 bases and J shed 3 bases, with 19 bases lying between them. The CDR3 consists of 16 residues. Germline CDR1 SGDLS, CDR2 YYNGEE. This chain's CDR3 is CASSRGGLTFDYGYTF. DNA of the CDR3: TGTGCCAGCAGCCGTGGGGGTTTAACGTTCGACTATGGCTACACCTTC. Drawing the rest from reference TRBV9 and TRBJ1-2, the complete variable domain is DSGVTQTPKHLITATGQRVTLRCSPRSGDLSVYWYQQSLDQGLQFLIQYYNGEERAKGNILERFSAQQFPDLHSELNLSSLELGDSALYFCASSRGGLTFDYGYTFGSGTRLTVV.

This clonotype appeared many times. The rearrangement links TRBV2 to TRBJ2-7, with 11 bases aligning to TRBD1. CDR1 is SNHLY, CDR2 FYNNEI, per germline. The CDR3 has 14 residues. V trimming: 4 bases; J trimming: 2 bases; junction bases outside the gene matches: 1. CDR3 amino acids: CASSGTGGTYEQYF. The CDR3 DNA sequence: TGTGCCAGCAGTGGGACAGGGGGCACCTACGAGCAGTACTTC.

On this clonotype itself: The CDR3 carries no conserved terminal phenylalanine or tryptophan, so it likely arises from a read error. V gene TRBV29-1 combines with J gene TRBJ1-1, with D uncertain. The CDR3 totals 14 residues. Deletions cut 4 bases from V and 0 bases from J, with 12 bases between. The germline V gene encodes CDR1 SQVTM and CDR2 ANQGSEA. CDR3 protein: CSVAGRLVNTEAFS. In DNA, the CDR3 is TGCAGCGTTGCCGGGCGGTTAGTGAACACTGAAGCTTTCTCT.

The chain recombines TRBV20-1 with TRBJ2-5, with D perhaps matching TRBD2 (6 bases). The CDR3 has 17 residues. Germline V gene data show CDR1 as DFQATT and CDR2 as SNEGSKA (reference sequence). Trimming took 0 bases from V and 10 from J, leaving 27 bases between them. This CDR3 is CSARDSLVVGARGSQYF. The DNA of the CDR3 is TGCAGTGCTAGAGATAGCCTAGTTGTGGGAGCCCGGGGGAGCCAGTACTTC.

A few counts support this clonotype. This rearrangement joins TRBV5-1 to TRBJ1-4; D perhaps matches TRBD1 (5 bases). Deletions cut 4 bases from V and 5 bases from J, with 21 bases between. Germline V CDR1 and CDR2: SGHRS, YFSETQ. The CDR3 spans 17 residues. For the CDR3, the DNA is TGCGCCAGCAGCGTGGGACTCGTGCGCGGCCAAAATGAAAAACTGTTTTTT. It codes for CASSVGLVRGQNEKLFF.